The table lists the clone carrying this TCR beta chain with a count of one. The target antigen is unknown. The record originates from a study of identical twins. Template switching, a step in the protocol, added a universal primer site, and cDNA carried unique molecular identifiers. TCRdb called the 5' RACE reads again in MiXCR, with one record for every CDR3 protein. The repertoire holds some 570,000 distinct CDR3 sequences, with about a fifth as singletons. The CDR3 runs to 14 residues. In germline, CDR1 is SNHLY, CDR2 FYNNEI. The ends were cut back, 6 bases at V and 2 bases at J, with 13 bases in the middle. Overall study results and limits: Less excess twin sharing appeared in beta out-of-frame sequences. High-abundance cord blood beta clonotypes had fewer insertions; memory repertoires showed none. Out-of-frame alpha sequences common to twins exhibited an excess of low generation probability.

Separately, the same data were catalogued under a study of yellow fever vaccine responses in identical twins.

The clonotype comes from a woman aged 18 to 35 in good health. The material sequenced was CD4+ T cells sorted from blood. This chain links TRBV2 with TRBJ2-5; D perhaps matches TRBD2 (6 bases). The CDR3: CASRAGTYQETQYF. CDR3 nucleotide sequence: TGTGCCAGCAGGGCTGGGACTTATCAAGAGACCCAGTACTTC. Complete variable domain (other parts from reference TRBV2 and TRBJ2-5): EPEVTQTPSHQVTQMGQEVILRCVPISNHLYFYWYRQILGQKVEFLVSFYNNEISEKSEIFDDQFSVERPDGSNFTLKIRSTKLEDSAMYFCASRAGTYQETQYFGPGTRLLVL.